Listed below are T cell receptor beta chains from one sample, sequenced in a study of cytomegalovirus exposure and HLA in healthy donors. The assay was immunoSEQ multiplex PCR, and TCRdb's table has in-frame clones only and misses some. The table shows approximately 170,000 clones, with 65% to 85% occurring only once. Sequencing was performed on PBMCs. These receptors were obtained from a woman aged 40-49 years in good health and CMV-seropositive. CDR3s include the opening cysteine and the closing phenylalanine or tryptophan. D genes are given only for firm matches. Only part of the rows carry a size: once, few, many, or a class if the clone is expanded.

D: -
size: -
J: TRBJ2-6
V: TRBV4-1
DNA: TGCGCCAGCAGCCAAGAAAGAACTGGGGCCAACGGCCTGACTTTC
CDR3: CASSQERTGANGLTF

D: -
size: -
J: TRBJ1-2
V: TRBV2
DNA: TGTGCCAGCACGGGGTCAGGTTATGGCTACACCTTC
CDR3: CASTGSGYGYTF

D: TRBD1
size: -
J: TRBJ1-2
V: TRBV7-9
DNA: TGTTCCAGCAGCTCCTACCAACAGGGGGCGGGTGGCTACACCTTC
CDR3: CSSSSYQQGAGGYTF

D: -
size: -
J: TRBJ1-3
V: TRBV6-1
DNA: TGTGCCAGCAGCGTAGACAGGCTCTCTGGAAACACCATATATTTT
CDR3: CASSVDRLSGNTIYF

D: -
size: once
J: TRBJ1-2
V: TRBV14
DNA: TGTGCCAGCAGCCAAGCCCAGGGGCACGGCTACACCTTC
CDR3: CASSQAQGHGYTF

D: -
size: -
J: TRBJ1-1
V: TRBV6-5
DNA: TGTGCCAGCAGTTTGTCCAGGAACACTGAAGCTTTCTTT
CDR3: CASSLSRNTEAFF

D: TRBD1
size: few
J: TRBJ2-1
V: TRBV4-3
DNA: TGCGCCAGCAGCCACCTCCGGGACAGCCGTAAAAATGAGCAGTTCTTC
CDR3: CASSHLRDSRKNEQFF

D: -
size: -
J: TRBJ1-5
V: TRBV2
DNA: TGTGCCAGCAGTTCGGACACGTTGGGCAATCAGCCCCAGCATTTT
CDR3: CASSSDTLGNQPQHF

D: TRBD2
size: few
J: TRBJ2-5
V: TRBV9
DNA: TGTGCCAGCAGCGCGGGTGTAGCGGGGGGAGATGAGACCCAGTACTTC
CDR3: CASSAGVAGGDETQYF

D: TRBD1
size: -
J: TRBJ1-2
V: TRBV11-2
DNA: TGTGCCAGCAGCTTGGACAGGGGGCCTGGCTACACCTTC
CDR3: CASSLDRGPGYTF

D: -
size: -
J: TRBJ1-2
V: TRBV14
DNA: TGTGCCAGCAGCCAAGCTTCGGTCGGGGTACTCTATGGCTACACCTTC
CDR3: CASSQASVGVLYGYTF

D: -
size: -
J: TRBJ1-1
V: TRBV7-2
DNA: TGTGCCAGCGAACGGTGGGGGGGGGCTTTCTTT
CDR3: CASERWGGAFF

D: -
size: few
J: TRBJ1-1
V: TRBV9
DNA: TGTGCCAGCAGCGTAGGGGTTAGAGGAGGGATGGGCACTGAAGCTTTCTTT
CDR3: CASSVGVRGGMGTEAFF

D: -
size: -
J: TRBJ2-1
V: TRBV9
DNA: TGTGCCAGCAGCGTAGATCCAGCGTATGAGCAGTTCTTC
CDR3: CASSVDPAYEQFF

D: -
size: -
J: TRBJ1-3
V: TRBV4-3
DNA: TGCGCCAGCAGCCAAGATTGGGGGGACACCATATATTTT
CDR3: CASSQDWGDTIYF

D: TRBD1
size: -
J: TRBJ1-2
V: TRBV5-5
DNA: TGTGCCAGCAGCTTGGATGGAGCAACAGGGGTTACAGTCGGCGGCTACACCTTC
CDR3: CASSLDGATGVTVGGYTF

D: TRBD1
size: -
J: TRBJ2-5
V: TRBV11-2
DNA: TGTGCCAGCTTGCGACAGGGTAGTACGGGAGAGACCCAGTACTTC
CDR3: CASLRQGSTGETQYF